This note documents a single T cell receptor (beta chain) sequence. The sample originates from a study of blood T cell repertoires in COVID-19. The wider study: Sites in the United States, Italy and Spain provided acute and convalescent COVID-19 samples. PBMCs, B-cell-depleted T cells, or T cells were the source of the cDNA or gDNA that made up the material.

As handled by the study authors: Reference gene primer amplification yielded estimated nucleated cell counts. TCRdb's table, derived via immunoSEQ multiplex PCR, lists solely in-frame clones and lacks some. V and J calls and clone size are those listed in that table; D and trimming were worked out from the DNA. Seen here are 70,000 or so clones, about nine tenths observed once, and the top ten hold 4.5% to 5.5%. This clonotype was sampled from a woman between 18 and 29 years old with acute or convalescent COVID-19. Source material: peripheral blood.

This CDR3 is CASSFGTGNYNEQFF. CDR3 bases: TGCGCCAGCAGCTTCGGGACAGGGAATTACAATGAGCAGTTCTTC. The gene calls are TRBV5-1 and TRBJ2-1; 9 positions match TRBD1. The CDR3 runs to 15 residues. Germline CDR1 SGHRS, CDR2 YFSETQ. After removal of 2 bases from V and 4 bases from J, the junction contained 4 bases not matched to a gene.